The 14 T cell receptor beta chains in this list originate from one sample, sequenced in a study of blood T cell repertoires in COVID-19. Here immunoSEQ multiplex PCR was the method, and the copy in TCRdb shows in-frame clones only, minus some. The sample holds 140,000 to 150,000 clones, more than 75% seen once. Sequencing input: peripheral blood. The receptors were gathered from a human donor with acute or convalescent COVID-19. The donor label of this sample is uncertain.

The V and J genes are TRBV9 and TRBJ1-2, with D perhaps matching TRBD1 (5 bases). The length of the CDR3 is 13 residues. The germline V and J ends were trimmed by 5 bases and 2 bases, with 10 bases remaining between them. Per the germline V gene, CDR1 is SGDLS and CDR2 is YYNGEE. CDR3 loop: CASRVQGNYGYTF. The CDR3 DNA is TGTGCCAGCAGGGTCCAGGGAAACTATGGCTACACCTTC.

The chain uses TRBV28 and TRBJ2-5; 8 positions agree with TRBD2. Germline values: CDR1 MDHEN, CDR2 SYDVKM. This CDR3 region has 15 residues. V lost 6 bases and J lost 2; bases outside the gene matches: 8. The CDR3 region is CASSAGGPPQETQYF. Written as DNA, the CDR3 is TGTGCCAGCAGCGCGGGGGGCCCTCCTCAAGAGACCCAGTACTTC.

This rearrangement joins TRBV5-1 to TRBJ2-7; 9 nucleotides agree with TRBD1. The germline V gene has CDR1 SGHRS and CDR2 YFSETQ. CDR3 length: 16 amino acids. The trim removed 3 bases at V and 4 bases at J, leaving 11 bases unmatched. CDR3: CASSWDRTGEGYEQYF. CDR3 coding DNA: TGCGCCAGCAGCTGGGATCGGACAGGGGAGGGGTACGAGCAGTACTTC. Combining the CDR3 with reference TRBV5-1 and TRBJ2-7 gives the whole variable domain KAGVTQTPRYLIKTRGQQVTLSCSPISGHRSVSWYQQTPGQGLQFLFEYFSETQRNKGNFPGRFSGRQFSNSRSEMNVSTLELGDSALYLCASSWDRTGEGYEQYFGPGTRLTVT.

The chain carries TRBV5-1 and TRBJ2-7; D call uncertain. Per the germline V gene, CDR1 is SGHRS and CDR2 is YFSETQ. CDR3 length: 16 amino acids. With 1 base removed from V and 0 bases from J, the gap between germline ends came to 14 bases. The CDR3 region has the DNA TGCGCCAGCAGCTTGAGACTTAGCCTTAGCTCCTACGAGCAGTACTTC. Protein sequence: CASSLRLSLSSYEQYF.

The chain carries TRBV3-1 (or the pseudogene TRBV3-2) and TRBJ2-7; D is possibly TRBD1 (5 bases). The CDR3 runs to 12 residues. The V gene's germline CDR1 is LGHDT and CDR2 YNNKEL (reference sequence). V lost 6 bases and J lost 3, with 9 bases in between. CDR3 protein: CASSATDYEQYF. The CDR3 DNA follows: TGTGCCAGCAGTGCGACAGACTACGAGCAGTACTTC.

The chain has TRBV7-8 and TRBJ1-1; weak D call: TRBD1 (6 bases). The CDR3 runs to 14 residues. Germline CDR1 is SGHVS and CDR2 is FQNEAQ. V was cut by 4 bases and J by 6 bases, with 15 bases left in between. This chain's CDR3 is CASSSQGKGSEAFF. As DNA, the CDR3 is TGTGCCAGCAGCTCCCAGGGGAAGGGATCTGAAGCTTTCTTT.

The V and J genes are TRBV6-5 and TRBJ1-2; 8 nucleotides agree with TRBD1. The junction had 5 bases not matched to a gene; V was cut back by 3 bases and J by 2 bases. Germline CDR1 reads MNHEY; CDR2 reads SVGAGI. The CDR3 totals 15 residues. The CDR3 loop reads CASSYLRGPNYGYTF. Here the CDR3 DNA reads TGTGCCAGCAGTTATCTCAGGGGGCCAAACTATGGCTACACCTTC.

This clone was detected only once. J is TRBJ1-5 and V is TRBV6-1; possibly TRBD1 for D (6 bases). The ends were cut back, 2 bases at V and 7 bases at J, with 15 bases in the middle. This CDR3 spans 15 amino acids. CDR1 and CDR2 (germline): MNHNS, SASEGT. Written as DNA, the CDR3 is TGTGCCAGCAGTGAACAGTCACAGGGTGCGCAGCCCCAGCATTTT. Protein product: CASSEQSQGAQPQHF.

V usage is TRBV24-1 and J usage is TRBJ2-1, with 12 bases aligning to TRBD2. V was pared by 3 bases and J by 6 bases, with 5 bases of the junction left unmatched. This CDR3 is built from 16 residues. CDR1 is KGHDR and CDR2 is SFDVKD in the germline V gene. The CDR3 protein is CATSDPRLAGANEQFF. The CDR3 nucleotides are TGTGCCACCAGTGATCCCCGACTAGCGGGAGCCAATGAGCAGTTCTTC.

The rearrangement uses TRBV6-5 and TRBJ2-7; 11 nucleotides match TRBD1. The junction had 6 bases not matched to a gene; V was cut back by 6 bases and J by 2 bases. CDR1 is MNHEY, CDR2 SVGAGI, per germline. The length of the CDR3 is 15 residues. In DNA, the CDR3 is TGTGCCAGCAGAACGCGGGACAGGGGGACCTACGAGCAGTACTTC. This gives the protein CASRTRDRGTYEQYF.

The chain uses TRBV30 and TRBJ1-1; 7 bases align to TRBD1. V shed 0 bases, J shed 6 bases, and the junction held 1 base outside the gene matches. CDR1 GTSNPN and CDR2 SVGIG come from the germline V gene (reference sequence). CDR3 length equals 12 residues. The CDR3 DNA sequence: TGTGCCTGGAGTGTAACAGGGGCTGAAGCTTTCTTT. Its translation: CAWSVTGAEAFF.

This clone was seen more than once but under ten times. CDR3 residues: CASSPQTGNTEAFF. CDR3 in DNA: TGTGCCAGCTCACCACAGACAGGGAACACTGAAGCTTTCTTT. This chain links TRBV18 with TRBJ1-1, with D possibly being TRBD1 (6 bases). This CDR3 is 14 amino acids long. From germline, CDR1 is KGHSH and CDR2 LQKENI. V was trimmed by 1 base and J by 1 base, leaving 7 bases between them.

The chain is built from TRBV13 and TRBJ1-2; D remains unclear. From germline, CDR1 is PRHDT and CDR2 FYEKMQ (reference sequence). The ends were cut back, 0 bases at V and 5 bases at J, with 13 bases in the middle. The CDR3 consists of 15 residues. The CDR3 region is CASSLGHLAWYGYTF. In DNA form, the CDR3 reads TGTGCCAGCAGCTTAGGGCATCTGGCCTGGTATGGCTACACCTTC.

The chain couples TRBV6-6 to TRBJ1-2; 7 bases are shared with TRBD1. J gave up 4 bases and V 5 bases, and 4 bases lay outside the gene matches. The CDR3 is made up of 13 amino acids. CDR1 is MNHNY, CDR2 SVGAGI, per germline (reference sequence). CDR3 residues: CASSPTGSYGYTF. DNA for the CDR3: TGTGCCAGCAGTCCGACAGGGTCCTATGGCTACACCTTC.